This entry is about one TCR beta chain. Its specificity is not known. Germline trimming cut 4 bases from V and 1 base from J; bases unmatched to any gene: 16. The CDR3 is 19 amino acids. Per the germline V gene, CDR1 is PRHDT and CDR2 is FYEKMQ (reference sequence). The sample is drawn from a study of identifying expanded T cells in peripheral blood. The study, taken as a whole, reports: Clone count variance between approximately 2-week samples rose with total template count. Differentially abundant clones: about 1.1 between replicates, just under 17 at around 14 days, less than 20 at four.

The method was immunoSEQ multiplex PCR; TCRdb's version includes in-frame clones alone and lacks a portion of them. The table includes around 84,000 clones, 80% to 90% detected once. This rearrangement joins TRBV13 to TRBJ2-5; 9 bases agree with TRBD1. Material: blood. The sequence derives from a person aged 18 to 70 in good health. The CDR3 DNA follows: TGTGCCAGCAGCTCGGGACAGGGACATTGGTCTCGAAGCCAAGAGACCCAGTACTTC. Protein product: CASSSGQGHWSRSQETQYF.